The table lists the clone carrying this T cell receptor beta chain with a few counts. Treatment denoted: oral pan-JAK inhibitor, 5-10 mg twice daily. Both CD4+ and CD8+ T cells were separated by sorting PBMCs. Following RNA extraction, reverse transcription yielded cDNA that acted as the sequencing template. Here immunoSEQ multiplex PCR was the method, and the copy in TCRdb shows in-frame clones only, minus some. The table has tens of thousands of clones, around 29% seen once; the top ten hold about 16%. These data originate in a study of CD8+ T cells in alopecia areata. At the level of the study: The duration of tofacitinib was 6 to 18 months, with 6 months off drug afterward.

Per the germline V gene, CDR1 is SGHAT and CDR2 is FQNNGV. With V trimmed by 4 bases and J by 0 bases, 8 bases remained unmatched. The CDR3 runs to 17 residues. This receptor was obtained from a human donor with alopecia areata. Sequencing used CD8+ T cells sorted from blood, obtained at week 4, from a patient treated with tofacitinib. The chain employs TRBV11-2 and TRBJ2-4; 8 bases are shared with TRBD1. CDR3 nucleotide sequence: TGTGCCAGCAGCTCGTTTCAGGGGGCCATAGCCAAAAACATTCAGTACTTC. It encodes CASSSFQGAIAKNIQYF.